This note documents a single TCR beta chain sequence. Molecular barcoded adaptors covering alpha/delta and beta/gamma chains were used on approximately 440 ng RNA. Each CDR3 protein is one row after TCRdb ran MiXCR on the reads. The sample holds approximately 45,000 distinct CDR3 sequences, around 21% seen once. This entry is derived from a study of read filtering for tumor transcriptome and immune sequencing. Trimming removed 4 bases from V and 4 bases from J, with 13 bases in between. The germline gives CDR1 SQVTM, CDR2 ANQGSEA. The CDR3 is 13 amino acids. The origin of this receptor is a donor aged 40 or older with multiple myeloma. The genes are TRBV29-1 and TRBJ1-1; D remains ambiguous. The sequencing sample was made of a population of CD138-negative cells sorted from bone marrow. Written as DNA, the CDR3 is TGCAGCGTTGTCGGGGTGGCGAGCACTGAAGCTTTCTTT. As protein: CSVVGVASTEAFF.